These 2 T cell receptor beta chains were sequenced from one sample in a study of blood T cells in healthy people across ages (dated by TCRdb to about 2015). Library construction relied on 5' RACE. The sample was run on an Illumina HiSeq 2500. A second roughly 6 to 11 cycle PCR used a sample-barcoded 5' primer and a J-beta primer mix. The public sequencing data were trimmed at Q25 with fastp and processed into clonotypes with MiXCR by TCRdb, which kept only in-frame beta chains. For every CDR3 protein sequence, its rows merge into one entry that carries the most common genes and DNA. For this sample there are 2 million or so distinct CDR3 sequences; around 48% appear just once. The ten largest clones add up to more than 2% of the sample. The source material was blood. The receptors were gathered from a woman between 40 and 50 years old in good health.

Notes on this clonotype: The germline gene is not matched at one end of the junction; a read error may be the cause. This chain uses TRBV3-1 with TRBJ2-1; possible D gene TRBD1, 6 bases. Germline lookup yields CDR1 LGHDT and CDR2 YNNKEL (reference sequence). This CDR3 comprises 16 residues. The CDR3 bases are TGTGCCTGCAGCCAAACACAGGGAAGAACGTACAATGAGCAGTTCTTC. Its protein product is CACSQTQGRTYNEQFF.

This clonotype has a single count. Compared with germline, one end of the junction differs, possibly owing to a read error. The chain links TRBV7-7 to TRBJ2-1, with 8 nucleotides matching TRBD2. CDR1 and CDR2 from the germline V gene are SSHAT and FNYEAQ (reference sequence). The CDR3 runs 16 residues. CDR3 sequence (DNA): TGTGCTAGCAGCCCGGTGGGGACTAGGTTCCCCAATGAGCAGTTCTTC. It translates to CASSPVGTRFPNEQFF.